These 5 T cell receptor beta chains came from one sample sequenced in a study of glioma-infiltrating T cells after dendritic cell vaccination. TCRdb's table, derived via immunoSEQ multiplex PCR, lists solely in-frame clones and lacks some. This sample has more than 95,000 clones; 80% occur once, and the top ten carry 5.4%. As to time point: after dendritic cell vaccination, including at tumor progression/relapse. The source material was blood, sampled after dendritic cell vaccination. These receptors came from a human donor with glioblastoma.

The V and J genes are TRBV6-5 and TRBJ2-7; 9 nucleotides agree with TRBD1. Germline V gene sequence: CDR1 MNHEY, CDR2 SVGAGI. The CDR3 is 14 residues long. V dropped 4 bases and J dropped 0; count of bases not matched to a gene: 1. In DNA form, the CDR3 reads TGTGCCAGCAGTTGGGACAGGGCCTCCTACGAGCAGTACTTC. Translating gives CASSWDRASYEQYF.

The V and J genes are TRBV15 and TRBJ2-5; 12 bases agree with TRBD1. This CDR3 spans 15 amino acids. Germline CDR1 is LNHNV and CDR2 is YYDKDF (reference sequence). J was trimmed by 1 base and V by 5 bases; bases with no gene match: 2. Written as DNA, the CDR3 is TGTGCCACCAGCGGGGGACAGGGGGCCCAAGAGACCCAGTACTTC. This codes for CATSGGQGAQETQYF. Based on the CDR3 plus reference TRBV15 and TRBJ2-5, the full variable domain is DAMVIQNPRYQVTQFGKPVTLSCSQTLNHNVMYWYQQKSSQAPKLLFHYYDKDFNNEADTPDNFQSRRPNTSFCFLDIRSPGLGDTAMYLCATSGGQGAQETQYFGPGTRLLVL.

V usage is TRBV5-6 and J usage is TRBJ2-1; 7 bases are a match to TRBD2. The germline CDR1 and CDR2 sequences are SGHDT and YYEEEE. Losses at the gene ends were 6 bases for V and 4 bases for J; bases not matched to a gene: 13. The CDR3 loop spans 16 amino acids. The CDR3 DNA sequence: TGTGCCAGCAACCCTCCCGGGACTACGACATACAATGAGCAGTTCTTC. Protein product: CASNPPGTTTYNEQFF.

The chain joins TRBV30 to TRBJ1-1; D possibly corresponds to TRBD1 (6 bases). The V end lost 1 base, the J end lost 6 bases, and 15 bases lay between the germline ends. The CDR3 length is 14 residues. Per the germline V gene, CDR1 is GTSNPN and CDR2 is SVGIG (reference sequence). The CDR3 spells CAWSAWTAAAEAFF. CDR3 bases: TGTGCCTGGAGTGCCTGGACAGCAGCAGCTGAAGCTTTCTTT.

CDR3 DNA sequence: TGTGCCTGGAGTGTTAGCGGGGAGACCCAGTACTTC. Translation: CAWSVSGETQYF. V gene TRBV30 combines with J gene TRBJ2-5; TRBD2 matches at 7 bases. There are 12 residues in the CDR3. Losses at the gene ends were 0 bases for V and 5 bases for J; bases not matched to a gene: 0. Germline assignment: CDR1 GTSNPN and CDR2 SVGIG (reference sequence).